Below are 16 T cell receptor beta chains sequenced from a single sample in a study of T-cell memory formation after mild COVID-19. One entry per CDR3 protein results from TCRdb running MiXCR on the 5' RACE reads. The data contain about half a million distinct CDR3 sequences, about 18% of them singletons. Sequenced: PBMCs or a T cell subset sorted from them (not recorded which). The receptors derive from an adult woman who had mild COVID-19 (a few samples of this study predate the infection). Cell type and time point are not known.

This clonotype was detected many times. The junction does not match germline at one end; this may be a read error. In DNA form, the CDR3 reads TGCGCCAGCAGCTTGGGACAGCTCAATGAGCAGTTCTTC. It yields the protein CASSLGQLNEQFF. This chain joins TRBV7-2 and TRBJ2-1; 7 positions match TRBD1. The CDR3 covers 13 residues. Germline CDR1 reads SGHTA; CDR2 reads FQGNSA. Filled out from reference TRBV7-2 and TRBJ2-1, the complete variable domain reads GAGVSQSPSNKVTEKGKDVELRCDPISGHTALYWYRQSLGQGLEFLIYFQGNSAPDKSGLPSDRFSAERTGGSVSTLTIQRTQQEDSAVYLCASSLGQLNEQFFGPGTRLTVL.

This clonotype was seen ten or more times. The chain is built from TRBV18 and TRBJ2-6, with TRBD1 as a possible D gene (5 bases). Germline CDR1 and CDR2: KGHSH and LQKENI. The V end was cut by 5 bases, the J end by 4 bases, with 12 bases between. CDR3 length: 15 residues. The CDR3 reads CASSTQGSGANVLTF. The CDR3 DNA reads TGTGCCAGCTCAACCCAGGGATCCGGGGCCAACGTCCTGACTTTC. The full variable domain, rest sourced from reference TRBV18 and TRBJ2-6, is NAGVMQNPRHLVRRRGQEARLRCSPMKGHSHVYWYRQLPEEGLKFMVYLQKENIIDESGMPKERFSAEFPKEGPSILRIQQVVRGDSAAYFCASSTQGSGANVLTFGAGSRLTVL.

This clonotype was seen once. This chain connects TRBV7-7 to TRBJ1-5; D is ambiguous. CDR1 and CDR2 from the germline V gene are SSHAT and FNYEAQ (reference sequence). The V and J ends lost 11 bases and 2 bases respectively, with 13 bases between them. The CDR3 has 13 amino acids. The CDR3: CAVGREGNQPQHF. In DNA form, the CDR3 reads TGTGCCGTAGGGAGAGAGGGCAATCAGCCCCAGCATTTT.

The chain joins TRBV14 to TRBJ2-3; D is undetermined. V gave up 1 base and J gave up 3 bases, with 8 bases separating them. Germline V CDR1 and CDR2: SGHDN, FVKESK. CDR3 size: 14 residues. CDR3 in amino acids: CASSQGSATDTQYF. The CDR3 coding sequence is TGTGCCAGCAGCCAAGGGTCAGCTACAGATACGCAGTATTTT. Together with reference TRBV14 and TRBJ2-3, the CDR3 gives the full variable domain: EAGVTQFPSHSVIEKGQTVTLRCDPISGHDNLYWYRRVMGKEIKFLLHFVKESKQDESGMPNNRFLAERTGGTYSTLKVQPAELEDSGVYFCASSQGSATDTQYFGPGTRLTVL.

This clonotype was recorded once. The chain employs TRBV6-6 and TRBJ2-3, with D perhaps matching TRBD1 or TRBD2 (6 bases each). Germline CDR1 reads MNHNY; CDR2 reads SVGAGI (reference sequence). CDR3 length: 17 residues. Deletions cut 7 bases from V and 0 bases from J, with 20 bases between. This CDR3 is CASMGGSHSSSTDTQYF. CDR3 DNA: TGTGCCAGCATGGGGGGCTCGCATTCGTCTAGCACAGATACGCAGTATTTT.

The rearrangement links TRBV9 to TRBJ1-6, with D maybe TRBD1 (5 bases). V shed 2 bases and J shed 8 bases, with 14 bases lying between them. Germline V gene lookup returns CDR1 SGDLS and CDR2 YYNGEE. CDR3 length: 15 residues. CDR3: CASSVRDGVDSPLHF. For the CDR3, the DNA is TGTGCCAGCAGCGTCCGGGACGGCGTGGATTCACCCCTCCACTTT.

The chain joins TRBV12-3 or TRBV12-4 to TRBJ1-2, with 8 positions matching TRBD1. The ends lost 5 bases at V and 2 bases at J; junction bases unmatched: 10. CDR3 length: 16 amino acids. The CDR3 region is CASSSPRGPGNYGYTF. The CDR3 DNA follows: TGTGCCAGCAGTAGCCCCAGGGGGCCTGGAAACTATGGCTACACCTTC.

A few counts support this clonotype. The chain recombines TRBV6-5 with TRBJ1-1; no clear D gene. Trimming left V 4 bases short and J 1 base short, with 7 bases between. The V gene's germline CDR1 is MNHEY and CDR2 SVGAGI. The CDR3 length is 13 residues. CDR3 coding DNA: TGTGCCAGCAGTTTCGACTGGAACACTGAAGCTTTCTTT. The encoded protein is CASSFDWNTEAFF.

This clonotype appeared a few times. The rearrangement joins TRBV30 to TRBJ2-5; D not resolved. The CDR3 extends over 15 amino acids. The V gene's germline CDR1 is GTSNPN and CDR2 SVGIG (reference sequence). V gave up 4 bases and J gave up 2 bases, with 17 bases separating them. The DNA for the CDR3 is TGTGCCTGGACGGAAGGGATGGTCCCTCAAGAGACCCAGTACTTC. Translating gives CAWTEGMVPQETQYF.

V and J are TRBV15 and TRBJ1-5; no firm D call. The germline V gene encodes CDR1 LNHNV and CDR2 YYDKDF (reference sequence). V gave up 0 bases and J gave up 7 bases, with 7 bases separating them. This CDR3 spans 13 amino acids. In DNA, the CDR3 is TGTGCCACCAGCAGAGATTTGGGGCAGCCCCAGCATTTT. Translation: CATSRDLGQPQHF.

CDR3 loop: CASSLSQGLNEQFF. The CDR3 coding sequence is TGTGCCAGCAGCTTATCCCAGGGACTCAATGAGCAGTTCTTC. The V and J genes are TRBV7-3 and TRBJ2-1; a possible D gene is TRBD2 (6 bases). The V end was cut by 2 bases, the J end by 6 bases, with 11 bases between. Germline CDR1 reads SGHTA; CDR2 reads FQGTGA. CDR3 size: 14 residues.

CDR3 protein: CASSQAPGPYYEQYF. The CDR3 DNA sequence: TGTGCCAGCAGCCAGGCCCCCGGCCCCTACTACGAGCAGTACTTC. This sequence joins TRBV7-7 and TRBJ2-7; D not certain. This CDR3 has 15 amino acids. The ends were cut back, 5 bases at V and 3 bases at J, with 17 bases in the middle. Germline V gene data show CDR1 as SSHAT and CDR2 as FNYEAQ (reference sequence).

V and J are TRBV5-1 and TRBJ1-1; the match to TRBD1 covers 8 bases. Germline CDR1 is SGHRS and CDR2 is YFSETQ. V lost 4 bases to trimming and J lost 5 bases; unmatched junction nucleotides: 10. The CDR3 contains 15 residues. The CDR3: CASSGIAGGITEAFF. The CDR3 nucleotides are TGCGCCAGCAGCGGCATCGCAGGGGGCATAACTGAAGCTTTCTTT. Using reference TRBV5-1 and TRBJ1-1 for the parts outside the CDR3, the full variable domain is KAGVTQTPRYLIKTRGQQVTLSCSPISGHRSVSWYQQTPGQGLQFLFEYFSETQRNKGNFPGRFSGRQFSNSRSEMNVSTLELGDSALYLCASSGIAGGITEAFFGQGTRLTVV.

This clonotype was counted between two and nine times. The chain is built from TRBV20-1 and TRBJ2-7; 8 nucleotides agree with TRBD1. The length of the CDR3 is 13 residues. After removal of 6 bases from V and 1 base from J, the junction contained 5 bases not matched to a gene. Germline CDR1 reads DFQATT; CDR2 reads SNEGSKA (reference sequence). The CDR3 bases are TGCAGTGCGCAGCAGGGGGCATCCTACGAGCAGTACTTC. It translates to CSAQQGASYEQYF.

This clonotype was seen ten or more times. This rearrangement joins TRBV7-6 to TRBJ2-3, with 9 bases fitting TRBD1. V dropped 3 bases and J dropped 6; count of bases not matched to a gene: 4. The CDR3 totals 14 residues. Germline CDR1 reads SGHVS; CDR2 reads FNYEAQ. The CDR3 reads CASSLSGTGDTQYF. The CDR3 bases are TGTGCCAGCAGCTTGTCCGGGACAGGGGATACGCAGTATTTT.

The chain employs TRBV3-1 and TRBJ2-5; 9 bases match TRBD2. CDR3 length: 15 residues. The junction had 7 bases not matched to a gene; V was cut back by 5 bases and J by 3 bases. From germline, CDR1 is LGHDT and CDR2 YNNKEL (reference sequence). Here the CDR3 DNA reads TGTGCCAGCAGCAACAGCGGGAGGACTAAAGAGACCCAGTACTTC. It is translated as CASSNSGRTKETQYF.